Below are 28 T cell receptor beta chains sequenced from a single sample in a study of blood T cells in healthy people across ages. The second PCR ran about 6 to 12 cycles with a sample-barcoded 5' primer and J-beta primers. TCRdb processed the 5' RACE reads anew with MiXCR; each CDR3 protein has one entry. The sample has 1.5 million to 2 million distinct CDR3 sequences, roughly 27% seen once. Sequencing used blood. The receptor source for this set is a woman in her twenties or thirties in good health.

In its sample, this clonotype was seen a few times. V is TRBV20-1 and J is TRBJ1-1; D not resolved. Germline values: CDR1 DFQATT, CDR2 SNEGSKA (reference sequence). The CDR3 covers 13 residues. Between the trimmed V and J ends, which lost 8 bases and 1 base, there was a span of 14 bases. The CDR3 spells CSPMGSPNTEAFF. The CDR3 DNA sequence: TGCAGTCCAATGGGGAGCCCGAACACTGAAGCTTTCTTT.

This clonotype occurred many times. The V and J genes are TRBV10-1 and TRBJ2-1; a possible D gene is TRBD2 (6 bases). Per germline, CDR1 WNHNN and CDR2 SYGVQD (reference sequence). The V end was cut by 7 bases, the J end by 10 bases, with 17 bases between. The CDR3 is 13 residues long. The CDR3 region is CASTPGTGVEQFF. The CDR3 DNA is TGCGCCAGCACCCCCGGGACGGGAGTCGAGCAGTTCTTC.

The chain carries TRBV20-1 and TRBJ2-7, with D possibly being TRBD2 (6 bases). Trimming removed 2 bases at V and 2 bases at J, with 28 bases between. Germline lookup yields CDR1 DFQATT and CDR2 SNEGSKA (reference sequence). The CDR3 length is 19 residues. CDR3 sequence: CSARPSSTGETHLTYEQYF. The CDR3 region has the DNA TGCAGTGCTAGACCCTCTAGTACGGGAGAGACACATCTTACCTACGAGCAGTACTTC.

The chain employs TRBV7-2 and TRBJ2-3, with 7 bases fitting TRBD1. The CDR3 consists of 14 residues. V lost 4 bases, J lost 2 bases, and 3 bases stayed unmatched. Germline V gene data show CDR1 as SGHTA and CDR2 as FQGNSA. In DNA, the CDR3 is TGTGCCAGCAGCTGGGACAGTAACACAGATACGCAGTATTTT. Protein sequence: CASSWDSNTDTQYF.

The chain links TRBV20-1 to TRBJ1-4, with 7 bases that match TRBD1. The CDR3 covers 12 residues. V shed 5 bases, J shed 8 bases, and the junction held 5 bases outside the gene matches. Germline CDR1 reads DFQATT; CDR2 reads SNEGSKA (reference sequence). The CDR3: CSAYRGGEKLFF. CDR3 DNA: TGCAGTGCTTACAGGGGAGGCGAAAAACTGTTTTTT.

The table lists this clonotype with a few counts. This chain joins TRBV6-2 or TRBV6-3 and TRBJ1-2, with 8 nucleotides matching TRBD1. The CDR3 loop spans 13 amino acids. Germline assignment: CDR1 MNHEY and CDR2 SVGEGT. V lost 5 bases and J lost 9; bases outside the gene matches: 8. In DNA, the CDR3 is TGTGCCAGCAGTACGGACAGGGTAAAGCGCTACACCTTC. Translation: CASSTDRVKRYTF.

This clonotype turned up a few times. The rearrangement uses TRBV20-1 and TRBJ2-4, with TRBD1 matching 7 bases. V lost 1 base and J lost 1; bases outside the gene matches: 10. This CDR3 has 17 amino acids. The germline V gene has CDR1 DFQATT and CDR2 SNEGSKA (reference sequence). CDR3 DNA sequence: TGCAGTGCTAGAGGGGACAGTGTATTGGGGGCCAAAAACATTCAGTACTTC. This sequence encodes CSARGDSVLGAKNIQYF.

On this clonotype itself: The conserved phenylalanine or tryptophan is not found at the CDR3 terminus, so this likely reflects a read error. CDR3: CSAMGQGVVNGYTC. CDR3 in DNA: TGCAGTGCTATGGGACAGGGGGTGGTCAATGGCTACACCTGC. The chain recombines TRBV20-1 with TRBJ1-2, with 11 bases identical to TRBD1. This CDR3 has 14 residues. CDR1 DFQATT and CDR2 SNEGSKA come from the germline V gene (reference sequence). The V gene end was trimmed by 4 bases and the J gene end by 6 bases; junction bases not matched to a gene: 7.

Worth noting for this clonotype: A much larger clonotype is one base distant, so this may be a read error. V and J are TRBV4-3 and TRBJ2-1, with TRBD1 matching over 7 bases. The CDR3 covers 14 residues. From germline, CDR1 is LGHNA and CDR2 YSLEER. CDR3 protein: CTSSQETGHNEQFF. DNA for the CDR3: TGCACCAGCAGCCAAGAGACAGGGCACAATGAGCAGTTCTTC.

This clonotype has just a few counts. The J gene is TRBJ1-2, the V gene TRBV5-4, with D uncertain. The CDR3 totals 16 residues. The ends were cut back, 5 bases at V and 1 base at J, with 18 bases in the middle. The germline V gene has CDR1 SGHNT and CDR2 YYREEE (reference sequence). This chain's CDR3 is CASSPRQDGYNYGYTF. As DNA, the CDR3 is TGTGCCAGCAGTCCGAGGCAGGACGGCTATAACTATGGCTACACCTTC.

This clonotype came up a few times. The chain is built from TRBV20-1 and TRBJ2-1; TRBD2 aligns across 10 bases. Trimming took 0 bases from V and 4 from J; bases not matched to a gene: 12. This CDR3 is built from 18 residues. From germline, CDR1 is DFQATT and CDR2 SNEGSKA (reference sequence). The DNA for the CDR3 is TGCAGTGCTAGAGAGTCCCCCCCCGCTAGCGGGAGTTACAATGAGCAGTTCTTC. Residues: CSARESPPASGSYNEQFF.

The J gene is TRBJ2-1, the V gene TRBV11-1; no reliable D call. V was cut by 5 bases and J by 1 base, with 15 bases left in between. The V gene's germline CDR1 is SGHAT and CDR2 FQDESV (reference sequence). The CDR3 consists of 16 residues. The CDR3 coding sequence is TGTGCCAGCAGCCTTTCGACGTTGCAATCCTACAATGAGCAGTTCTTC. Encoded protein: CASSLSTLQSYNEQFF.

The CDR3 here is CASSPRTGTRRRSEQYF. CDR3 coding DNA: TGCGCCAGCAGCCCCCGGACCGGGACAAGGAGGCGGAGTGAGCAGTACTTC. This chain joins TRBV5-1 and TRBJ2-5, with D possibly matching TRBD1 (6 bases). V lost 4 bases and J 11 bases, leaving 30 bases between the germline ends. CDR1 and CDR2 from the germline V gene are SGHRS and YFSETQ. CDR3 length: 17 amino acids. Drawing the rest from reference TRBV5-1 and TRBJ2-5, the complete variable domain is KAGVTQTPRYLIKTRGQQVTLSCSPISGHRSVSWYQQTPGQGLQFLFEYFSETQRNKGNFPGRFSGRQFSNSRSEMNVSTLELGDSALYLCASSPRTGTRRRSEQYFGPGTRLLVL.

The chain carries TRBV5-1 and TRBJ2-5, with D tentatively TRBD1 (7 bases). Germline CDR1 is SGHRS and CDR2 is YFSETQ. The CDR3 loop spans 15 amino acids. V lost 6 bases and J lost 3, with 18 bases in between. CDR3 region: CASKSVAGGKETQYF. As DNA, the CDR3 is TGCGCCAGCAAATCGGTGGCAGGGGGGAAAGAGACCCAGTACTTC.

This clonotype has a single count. The chain employs TRBV5-1 and TRBJ2-1; no clear D. V dropped 0 bases and J dropped 7 bases, with 11 bases sitting between them. The CDR3 runs to 14 residues. The germline V gene has CDR1 SGHRS and CDR2 YFSETQ. In DNA form, the CDR3 reads TGCGCCAGCAGCTTGGATGGCCACGGGAATGAGCAGTTCTTC. It specifies CASSLDGHGNEQFF.

The V call is TRBV6-5, the J call TRBJ2-1; D is uncertain. This CDR3 is 13 amino acids long. Germline loops: CDR1 MNHEY, CDR2 SVGAGI. The V and J ends lost 5 bases and 12 bases respectively, with 17 bases between them. CDR3 sequence (DNA): TGTGCCAGCAGTCGAAAGACCCCGCTTTTGCAGTTCTTC. As protein: CASSRKTPLLQFF.

There are many counts of this clonotype. The rearrangement joins TRBV20-1 to TRBJ1-5; the D is unclear. Germline V CDR1 and CDR2: DFQATT, SNEGSKA (reference sequence). The CDR3 runs 14 residues. V gave up 0 bases and J gave up 7 bases, with 13 bases separating them. The CDR3 protein is CSARDPEGRQPQHF. The CDR3 DNA follows: TGCAGTGCTAGAGACCCCGAGGGAAGGCAGCCCCAGCATTTT.

The V and J genes are TRBV10-3 and TRBJ2-1; 8 nucleotides match TRBD2. The germline V gene has CDR1 ENHRY and CDR2 SYGVKD. Germline trimming cut 4 bases from V and 12 bases from J; bases unmatched to any gene: 20. This CDR3 region has 17 residues. The CDR3 DNA is TGTGCCATCAGTGCGGAAAAGGGACTAGTGGGAGCCTCTGCGCAGTTCTTC. Translating gives CAISAEKGLVGASAQFF.

This clonotype was counted a single time. The chain uses TRBV5-1 and TRBJ2-5; D remains ambiguous. CDR1 is SGHRS and CDR2 is YFSETQ in the germline V gene. The CDR3 is 14 residues long. The V end was cut by 7 bases, the J end by 1 base, with 14 bases between. The CDR3 is CASGPPTSQETQYF. DNA of the CDR3: TGCGCCAGCGGCCCTCCTACGAGCCAAGAGACCCAGTACTTC.

This clonotype showed up just a few times. This chain connects TRBV27 to TRBJ2-1; 10 positions match TRBD1. Germline CDR1 reads MNHEY; CDR2 reads SMNVEV (reference sequence). This CDR3 has 13 amino acids. After removal of 8 bases from V and 8 bases from J, the junction contained 6 bases not matched to a gene. The CDR3 DNA sequence: TGTGCCAGCTCGGGACAGGGGTTCTATGAGCAGTTCTTC. Amino acids: CASSGQGFYEQFF.

This clonotype was picked up a small number of times. The chain couples TRBV29-1 to TRBJ1-6, with 8 bases identical to TRBD1. Germline CDR1 and CDR2: SQVTM and ANQGSEA. V shed 6 bases and J 1 base; nucleotides not matched to a gene: 5. CDR3 length equals 15 residues. In DNA, the CDR3 is TGCAGCGTCGGACAGGGAACGTCCTATAATTCACCCCTCCACTTT. Translating gives CSVGQGTSYNSPLHF.

The chain's CDR3 is CASSYRGASGRYSYNEQFF. Here the CDR3 DNA reads TGTGCCAGCAGTTACCGAGGGGCTAGCGGGAGGTACTCCTACAATGAGCAGTTCTTC. The chain recombines TRBV6-5 with TRBJ2-1, with TRBD2 identical over 11 bases. The CDR3 totals 19 residues. The V segment lost 2 bases and the J segment 0 bases; nucleotides outside the gene matches: 9. CDR1 is MNHEY and CDR2 is SVGAGI in the germline V gene.

The CDR3 spells CASNRGGYNEQYF. The CDR3 DNA is TGTGCCAGCAATCGGGGGGGTTACAATGAGCAGTACTTC. J is TRBJ2-1 and V is TRBV6-1; 8 bases are shared with TRBD2. The end of the DNA is better explained by TRBJ2-7, so the J call may be wrong. CDR1 is MNHNS and CDR2 is SASEGT in the germline V gene. The CDR3 loop spans 13 amino acids.

The chain links TRBV15 to TRBJ2-6; tentatively, D is TRBD1 or TRBD2 (5 bases each). V lost 0 bases to trimming and J lost 4 bases, with 19 bases between them. Germline-derived CDR1 and CDR2 are LNHNV and YYDKDF (reference sequence). CDR3 length equals 19 residues. The CDR3 DNA sequence: TGTGCCACCAGCAGAGATAGGAGATTAACGGGGACCGGGGCCAACGTCCTGACTTTC. Translated, it gives CATSRDRRLTGTGANVLTF.

This clonotype came up a few times. V is TRBV20-1 and J is TRBJ2-7; perhaps TRBD2 as D (6 bases). This CDR3 comprises 16 residues. V dropped 0 bases and J dropped 1 base, with 16 bases sitting between them. CDR1 and CDR2 from the germline V gene are DFQATT and SNEGSKA (reference sequence). The CDR3 DNA is TGCAGTGCTAGAGACACGATGGGACTTAGATCCTACGAGCAGTACTTC. This translates into CSARDTMGLRSYEQYF.

At least ten counts were recorded for this clonotype. The rearrangement links TRBV20-1 to TRBJ2-1, with a possible D match to TRBD1 (6 bases). Trimming removed 6 bases at V and 3 bases at J, with 12 bases between. Germline values: CDR1 DFQATT, CDR2 SNEGSKA (reference sequence). The CDR3 totals 13 residues. The CDR3 region has the DNA TGCAGTGCAAGGGACACCTACTACAATGAGCAGTTCTTC. It is translated as CSARDTYYNEQFF.

The sample holds a few counts of this clonotype. V usage is TRBV5-1 and J usage is TRBJ2-7; 9 nucleotides align to TRBD2. CDR3 length: 13 amino acids. The V and J ends lost 7 bases and 3 bases, in that order; junction bases with no gene match: 5. Germline V CDR1 and CDR2: SGHRS, YFSETQ. CDR3 sequence reads: CASSTSGYYEQYF. The CDR3 DNA reads as TGCGCCAGCTCGACTAGCGGATACTACGAGCAGTACTTC. Supplemented by reference TRBV5-1 and TRBJ2-7, the full variable domain reads KAGVTQTPRYLIKTRGQQVTLSCSPISGHRSVSWYQQTPGQGLQFLFEYFSETQRNKGNFPGRFSGRQFSNSRSEMNVSTLELGDSALYLCASSTSGYYEQYFGPGTRLTVT.

At least ten counts were recorded for this clonotype. The rearrangement links TRBV4-1 to TRBJ2-1; D call uncertain. Trimming took off 5 bases at V and 3 bases at J, with 14 bases between the two ends. This CDR3 comprises 15 residues. CDR1 and CDR2 from the germline V gene are MGHRA and YSYEKL. CDR3 sequence: CASSIGPSDYNEQFF. The CDR3 DNA sequence: TGCGCCAGCAGCATTGGACCCTCAGACTACAATGAGCAGTTCTTC.